Sequencing of this T cell receptor beta chain was carried out in a study of a mutant IDH1 vaccine in newly diagnosed glioma (dated by TCRdb to about 2021). With respect to the entire study: Across visits V03 through V10, patients got a total of eight vaccinations, given in weeks 1, 3, 5, 7, 11, 15, 19 and 23. In the chemotherapy-containing groups, vaccination started alongside temozolomide cycles, whereas in patients who had radiotherapy alone it started 4-6 weeks after radiotherapy. Of the 30 to 35 treated patients, approximately 62% were male and approximately 40% were female, and a mean age of around 40 years was recorded. Prior to enrollment, standard therapy consisting of radiotherapy alone, temozolomide alone, or radiochemotherapy with temozolomide had been administered to patients, with the combination being received by most patients. Peripheral blood samples were drawn at six visits, namely V03 (baseline), V05, V07, V10, V12 and V13. For exploratory analyses, longitudinal TCRB deep sequencing was carried out in about two dozen treated patients wherever samples were available. The study at large found these results: Pseudoprogression appeared unrelated to alterations in the top peripheral T cell clonotypes detected by TCRB sequencing. Selection of PBMC samples for TCRB deep sequencing was based on availability. According to the authors, sample limitations meant that analyses of patient blood samples could not be reproduced. Vaccine-induced immune responses across multiple MHC alleles were detected in approximately 94% of patients.

V was cut back by 8 bases and J by 6 bases, leaving a gap of 8 bases between them. The CDR1 and CDR2 encoded by the germline V gene are MDHEN and SYDVKM. The CDR3 sequence holds 10 residues, the cysteine and phenylalanine included. The CDR3 DNA has 30 bases and is translated from base 1. Receptor amplification or capture employed the immunoSEQ multiplex PCR assay. Rearranged TCR beta chain sequences were amplified using the hsTCRB Kit according to the manufacturer's protocol. An Illumina MiSeq was used to sequence the TCRB libraries. In the authors' own workflow: The proprietary platform of the kit vendor was used for demultiplexing, trimming and gene mapping. TCRdb took over this immuneACCESS table, retaining in-frame rearrangements with V and J assigned. Such tables are incomplete; in checked studies, under half of the missing clones stem from an unresolved V gene, and the remainder is unexplained. V, J and clone size are those of that table, while D and trimming were read from the DNA. The sample profile shows tens of thousands of clones; roughly 80% of them were found once. Approximately 6% of the sample is in the top ten clones.

A word on this clone: Its recognized antigen is unknown. No base quality information exists; no much larger clone differs at one position.

Per the publication, the time point label means: week 11, during vaccination. Each vaccine dose was 300 ug of a 20-mer mutant IDH1 peptide in Montanide, given subcutaneously with topical imiquimod. All donors had newly diagnosed IDH1-mutant astrocytomas of WHO grade 3 or 4 that showed loss of nuclear ATRX. The samples were drawn from NOA16, a multicentre, single-arm, open-label phase I trial in Germany that tested a mutant IDH1 peptide vaccine in humans for the first time. The DNeasy Blood and Tissue Kit was used to extract genomic DNA from EDTA blood for TCRB sequencing. The sequencing used PBMCs, collected from a glioma patient whose treatment included an IDH1 peptide vaccine. This chain is built from TRBV28 and TRBJ2-7; the D gene is unclear. The sequence came from a man over 45 with glioma. The base sequence is TGTGCCAGCGAAGGAAGCGAGCAGTACTTC. Translation gives CASEGSEQYF.